One sample yielded the 16 T cell receptor beta chains listed below, sequenced in a study of blood T cell repertoires in COVID-19. The method was immunoSEQ multiplex PCR; TCRdb's version includes in-frame clones alone and lacks a portion of them. The sample has about 31,000 clones, approximately 91% seen once. Sequencing used peripheral blood. The receptor set was obtained from a human donor in a cohort sampled during active COVID-19.

The chain is built from TRBV7-6 and TRBJ2-3, with 7 positions matching TRBD2. Germline CDR1 SGHVS, CDR2 FNYEAQ. The ends lost 2 bases at V and 4 bases at J; junction bases unmatched: 9. This CDR3 region has 16 residues. CDR3 nucleotide sequence: TGTGCCAGCAGCTTATCCGGAGGGGCGGGAGCAGATACGCAGTATTTT. Translating gives CASSLSGGAGADTQYF.

Of note for this clone: The DNA is left out, because the CDR3 cannot be placed on it with certainty; the CDR3 is given as TCRdb lists it. The J gene is TRBJ2-2, the V gene TRBV28; the listed D gene, TRBD2, was not tested against the DNA. CDR1 and CDR2 from the germline V gene are MDHEN and SYDVKM. The CDR3 contains 17 residues when both ends are counted. The CDR3 loop reads CASSPSLGTRGAGSCFF.

The V call is TRBV28, the J call TRBJ1-6; possible D gene TRBD1, 5 bases. Germline CDR1 reads MDHEN; CDR2 reads SYDVKM. V was trimmed by 4 bases and J by 8 bases, leaving 15 bases between them. The CDR3 spans 15 residues. This chain's CDR3 is CASSSSGLLYSPLHF. CDR3 DNA sequence: TGTGCCAGCAGTTCCTCGGGACTCCTATATTCACCCCTCCACTTT.

The V gene is TRBV5-1, the J gene TRBJ2-3; D might be TRBD2 (7 bases). The CDR3 is 15 residues long. The ends were cut back, 0 bases at V and 1 base at J, with 9 bases in the middle. Germline CDR1 SGHRS, CDR2 YFSETQ. CDR3 loop: CASSLDGGRTDTQYF. The CDR3 DNA follows: TGCGCCAGCAGCTTGGACGGGGGGCGCACAGATACGCAGTATTTT.

This chain uses TRBV12-5 with TRBJ2-1; 9 bases line up with TRBD1. V was pared by 5 bases and J by 3 bases, with 11 bases of the junction left unmatched. This CDR3 contains 17 residues. Germline V CDR1 and CDR2: LGHNT, FRNRAP. DNA of the CDR3: TGTGCTAGTGGTCCCTCACCCAGGGGACAGGGCTACAATGAGCAGTTCTTC. Residues: CASGPSPRGQGYNEQFF. The variable domain in full, with the rest retrieved from reference TRBV12-5 and TRBJ2-1, is DARVTQTPRHKVTEMGQEVTMRCQPILGHNTVFWYRQTMMQGLELLAYFRNRAPLDDSGMPKDRFSAEMPDATLATLKIQPSEPRDSAVYFCASGPSPRGQGYNEQFFGPGTRLTVL.

This chain uses TRBV5-1 with TRBJ2-3; 9 bases are a match to TRBD1. From germline, CDR1 is SGHRS and CDR2 YFSETQ. The CDR3 totals 16 residues. Losses at the gene ends were 4 bases for V and 8 bases for J; bases not matched to a gene: 14. The CDR3 sequence is CASSPPYGGQGLTQYF. The DNA of the CDR3 is TGCGCCAGCAGCCCACCCTACGGGGGACAGGGTCTTACGCAGTATTTT.

This clone was seen a handful of times. This rearrangement joins TRBV7-8 to TRBJ2-7; 10 bases map to TRBD1. The V gene end was trimmed by 3 bases and the J gene end by 3 bases; junction bases not matched to a gene: 5. This CDR3 has 15 amino acids. Germline-derived CDR1 and CDR2 are SGHVS and FQNEAQ. The CDR3 loop reads CASSFRTGGFYEQYV. Here the CDR3 DNA reads TGTGCCAGCAGCTTTAGGACAGGGGGGTTCTACGAGCAGTACGTC.

This clone was seen only once. The genes are TRBV5-5 and TRBJ1-1; no clear D gene. CDR3 length: 15 amino acids. V was shortened by 0 bases and J by 1 base, with 10 bases between the two germline ends. Germline V gene sequence: CDR1 SGHKS, CDR2 YYEKEE (reference sequence). The CDR3 DNA reads TGTGCCAGCAGCTTGGTTGTAACAGAGAACACTGAAGCTTTCTTT. Encoded protein: CASSLVVTENTEAFF.

V usage is TRBV2 and J usage is TRBJ2-1; possible D gene TRBD2, 5 bases. With 7 bases removed from V and 3 bases from J, the gap between germline ends came to 19 bases. There are 16 residues in the CDR3. From germline, CDR1 is SNHLY and CDR2 FYNNEI. The CDR3 protein is CASIREVLDVYNEQFF. The CDR3, as DNA: TGTGCCAGCATACGGGAAGTTCTAGATGTCTACAATGAGCAGTTCTTC.

CDR3 bases: TGTGCCAGCTCGCAAACGGGAAACACTGAAGCTTTCTTT. Translated, it gives CASSQTGNTEAFF. V and J are TRBV5-8 and TRBJ1-1; D is unresolved. Trimming removed 7 bases from V and 2 bases from J, with 12 bases in between. This CDR3 is built from 13 residues. CDR1 and CDR2 (germline): SGHTS, YDEGEE.

CDR3 bases: TGTGCCAGCAGTGGGATGACAGGGTTAAATTCACCCCTCCACTTT. It is translated as CASSGMTGLNSPLHF. V gene TRBV7-6 combines with J gene TRBJ1-6, with 7 positions matching TRBD1. The junction had 9 bases not matched to a gene; V was cut back by 6 bases and J by 7 bases. The CDR3 loop spans 15 amino acids. Per germline, CDR1 SGHVS and CDR2 FNYEAQ.

The chain uses TRBV9 and TRBJ1-1, with 7 bases fitting TRBD1. V lost 9 bases and J lost 0; bases outside the gene matches: 5. The CDR3 spans 13 residues. CDR1 SGDLS and CDR2 YYNGEE come from the germline V gene. DNA for the CDR3: TGTGCCACCCTGGACAGGATGAACACTGAAGCTTTCTTT. It yields the protein CATLDRMNTEAFF.

The chain links TRBV28 to TRBJ2-3; TRBD1 is a possible D gene (6 bases). The ends were cut back, 3 bases at V and 1 base at J, with 14 bases in the middle. This CDR3 spans 16 amino acids. Germline CDR1 reads MDHEN; CDR2 reads SYDVKM. The chain's CDR3 is CASSFGMGAGTDTQYF. CDR3 nucleotides: TGTGCCAGCAGTTTCGGGATGGGGGCAGGCACAGATACGCAGTATTTT. The complete variable domain, with remaining parts taken from reference TRBV28 and TRBJ2-3, reads DVKVTQSSRYLVKRTGEKVFLECVQDMDHENMFWYRQDPGLGLRLIYFSYDVKMKEKGDIPEGYSVSREKKERFSLILESASTNQTSMYLCASSFGMGAGTDTQYFGPGTRLTVL.

The chain uses TRBV5-4 and TRBJ2-1; 12 positions agree with TRBD2. CDR1 is SGHNT, CDR2 YYREEE, per germline (reference sequence). Unmatched junction bases numbered 13, after V lost 5 bases and J lost 4 bases. CDR3 size: 18 residues. In DNA form, the CDR3 reads TGTGCCAGCAGACGGTCTAGCGGGAGGGTTTCTTTATACAATGAGCAGTTCTTC. It specifies CASRRSSGRVSLYNEQFF.

CDR3 sequence: CASSDSETGYNEQFF. For the CDR3, the DNA is TGTGCCAGCAGTGACTCGGAGACAGGGTATAATGAGCAGTTCTTC. The chain couples TRBV6-4 to TRBJ2-1, with 7 bases lining up with TRBD1. There are 15 residues in the CDR3. Germline CDR1 reads MRHNA; CDR2 reads SNTAGT. V dropped 0 bases and J dropped 7; count of bases not matched to a gene: 6.

The rearrangement joins TRBV30 to TRBJ1-1, with D perhaps TRBD1 (5 bases). Looked up from germline, CDR1 is GTSNPN and CDR2 is SVGIG (reference sequence). The V gene lost 0 bases and the J gene lost 1 base, with 9 bases spanning the gap. CDR3 length: 14 amino acids. The CDR3 is CAWSVGVQNTEAFF. The CDR3 DNA sequence: TGTGCCTGGAGTGTAGGGGTCCAGAACACTGAAGCTTTCTTT.